The 15 T cell receptor beta chains given below trace back to one sample, sequenced in a study of blood T cell repertoires in COVID-19. Here immunoSEQ multiplex PCR was the method, and the copy in TCRdb shows in-frame clones only, minus some. The sample consists of tens of thousands of clones, 89% of them appearing once. Sequenced input: peripheral blood. The receptors were gathered from a man between 60 and 70 years old with acute or convalescent COVID-19.

The V and J genes are TRBV11-2 and TRBJ1-6, with D tentatively TRBD1 (5 bases). Germline loops: CDR1 SGHAT, CDR2 FQNNGV. V was trimmed by 6 bases and J by 8 bases, leaving 11 bases between them. This CDR3 has 13 amino acids. The CDR3 here is CASRSTGDSPLHF. CDR3 in DNA: TGTGCCAGCAGAAGCACGGGGGATTCACCCCTCCACTTT.

The rearrangement links TRBV3-1 (or the pseudogene TRBV3-2) to TRBJ1-5, with 7 nucleotides matching TRBD1. This CDR3 contains 13 residues. CDR1 and CDR2 from the germline V gene are LGHDT and YNNKEL (reference sequence). The V and J ends lost 4 bases and 8 bases, in that order; junction bases with no gene match: 5. CDR3 bases: TGTGCCAGCAGCCCGGACAGGTTCGAGCCCCAGCATTTT. This codes for CASSPDRFEPQHF.

This chain joins TRBV7-8 and TRBJ2-7, with TRBD1 matching 7 bases. Germline values: CDR1 SGHVS, CDR2 FQNEAQ. The trim removed 5 bases at V and 5 bases at J, leaving 9 bases unmatched. The CDR3 covers 14 residues. CDR3 sequence: CASSPLDRAHEQYF. The DNA for the CDR3 is TGTGCCAGCAGCCCGCTCGACAGGGCTCACGAGCAGTACTTC.

The chain joins TRBV10-3 to TRBJ1-6, with D maybe TRBD1 (6 bases). CDR3 length equals 16 residues. V was cut by 5 bases and J by 5 bases, with 16 bases left in between. Germline V gene lookup returns CDR1 ENHRY and CDR2 SYGVKD. CDR3 in amino acids: CAISLRGVKDNSPLHF. CDR3 coding DNA: TGTGCCATCAGTCTCAGGGGTGTGAAGGATAATTCACCCCTCCACTTT.

The V and J genes are TRBV19 and TRBJ2-1; TRBD2 might be the D (6 bases). Trimming removed 5 bases from V and 3 bases from J, with 14 bases in between. From germline, CDR1 is LNHDA and CDR2 SQIVND (reference sequence). The CDR3 loop spans 15 amino acids. The CDR3, as DNA: TGTGCCAGTAGTTTAAGGTGGGGGGACTACAATGAGCAGTTCTTC. It is translated as CASSLRWGDYNEQFF.

CDR3 protein: CASSGQGSAANQPQHF. Here the CDR3 DNA reads TGTGCCAGTTCAGGACAGGGGTCGGCAGCGAATCAGCCCCAGCATTTT. This chain links TRBV18 with TRBJ1-5; 9 bases fit TRBD1. J lost 4 bases, V lost 9 bases, and 13 bases had no gene match. CDR3 length: 16 amino acids. CDR1 KGHSH and CDR2 LQKENI come from the germline V gene.

V usage is TRBV6-5 and J usage is TRBJ2-3; D uncertain. The CDR3 contains 15 residues. The V end was cut by 8 bases, the J end by 6 bases, with 21 bases between. The germline CDR1 and CDR2 sequences are MNHEY and SVGAGI. CDR3 amino acids: CASLNRAQPTDTQYF. The CDR3 coding sequence is TGTGCCAGCCTCAACAGAGCTCAACCCACGGATACGCAGTATTTT.

The rearrangement links TRBV12-5 to TRBJ1-1; TRBD1 agrees at 7 bases. Germline-derived CDR1 and CDR2 are LGHNT and FRNRAP. V shed 4 bases, J shed 3 bases, and the junction held 8 bases outside the gene matches. The CDR3 spans 15 residues. The CDR3 here is CASGSQLTGDTEAFF. Written as DNA, the CDR3 is TGTGCTAGTGGTTCCCAACTCACAGGGGACACTGAAGCTTTCTTT.

The V gene is TRBV11-3, the J gene TRBJ2-3; 7 bases map to TRBD1. Germline V gives CDR1 SGHNT, CDR2 YENEEA. CDR3 length: 15 residues. V lost 1 base and J lost 2; bases outside the gene matches: 3. The DNA for the CDR3 is TGTGCCAGCAGCTTAGGGGACAGTCCCACAGATACGCAGTATTTT. Its translation: CASSLGDSPTDTQYF.

This clone was seen once. This chain links TRBV6-6 with TRBJ1-2; D remains unclear. CDR3 length: 13 residues. Trimming took off 6 bases at V and 8 bases at J, with 16 bases between the two ends. CDR1 and CDR2 (germline): MNHNY, SVGAGI (reference sequence). CDR3 nucleotides: TGTGCCAGCAGCCCCCGTGAGAGGCCGGGCTACACCTTC. It codes for CASSPRERPGYTF.

The gene calls are TRBV4-2 and TRBJ1-4; 9 bases are a match to TRBD1. The CDR3 runs to 19 residues. V lost 3 bases to trimming and J lost 0 bases; unmatched junction nucleotides: 11. Germline V gene data show CDR1 as LGHNA and CDR2 as YNFKEQ. CDR3 coding DNA: TGTGCCAGCAGCCAGCTACTAACAGGGGGCATAGCAACTAATGAAAAACTGTTTTTT. This sequence encodes CASSQLLTGGIATNEKLFF.

The chain uses TRBV7-9 and TRBJ2-7; 11 nucleotides line up with TRBD2. The CDR3 has 16 amino acids. Germline assignment: CDR1 SEHNR and CDR2 FQNEAQ (reference sequence). The trim removed 5 bases at V and 6 bases at J, leaving 12 bases unmatched. This chain's CDR3 is CASSELAGGLHLEQYF. CDR3 nucleotide sequence: TGTGCCAGCAGCGAGCTAGCGGGGGGCCTGCATCTCGAGCAGTACTTC.

The chain is built from TRBV2 and TRBJ1-5; D gene ambiguous. The V gene's germline CDR1 is SNHLY and CDR2 FYNNEI. The germline V and J ends were trimmed by 8 bases and 5 bases, with 13 bases remaining between them. This CDR3 is 13 amino acids long. The CDR3: CASGEGRYQPQHF. As DNA, the CDR3 is TGTGCCAGCGGAGAGGGCCGCTATCAGCCCCAGCATTTT. Variable domain in full (rest from reference TRBV2 and TRBJ1-5): EPEVTQTPSHQVTQMGQEVILRCVPISNHLYFYWYRQILGQKVEFLVSFYNNEISEKSEIFDDQFSVERPDGSNFTLKIRSTKLEDSAMYFCASGEGRYQPQHFGDGTRLSIL.

The CDR3 loop is CASSGRQGANYGYTF. The CDR3, as DNA: TGTGCCAGCAGTGGGAGACAGGGGGCGAACTATGGCTACACCTTC. This sequence joins TRBV2 and TRBJ1-2; 10 bases are shared with TRBD1. V was clipped by 4 bases and J by 2 bases; unmatched bases: 4. Looked up from germline, CDR1 is SNHLY and CDR2 is FYNNEI. The CDR3 is 15 amino acids.

This clone has only one observation. Written as DNA, the CDR3 is TGTGCCAGCAATGGAGAGGGTCCCACTGAAGCTTTCTTT. It codes for CASNGEGPTEAFF. The chain links TRBV25-1 to TRBJ1-1; D is ambiguous. Trimming pared 7 bases from V and 4 bases from J, leaving 13 bases between. The germline V gene has CDR1 MGHDK and CDR2 SYGVNS. The CDR3 has 13 residues.